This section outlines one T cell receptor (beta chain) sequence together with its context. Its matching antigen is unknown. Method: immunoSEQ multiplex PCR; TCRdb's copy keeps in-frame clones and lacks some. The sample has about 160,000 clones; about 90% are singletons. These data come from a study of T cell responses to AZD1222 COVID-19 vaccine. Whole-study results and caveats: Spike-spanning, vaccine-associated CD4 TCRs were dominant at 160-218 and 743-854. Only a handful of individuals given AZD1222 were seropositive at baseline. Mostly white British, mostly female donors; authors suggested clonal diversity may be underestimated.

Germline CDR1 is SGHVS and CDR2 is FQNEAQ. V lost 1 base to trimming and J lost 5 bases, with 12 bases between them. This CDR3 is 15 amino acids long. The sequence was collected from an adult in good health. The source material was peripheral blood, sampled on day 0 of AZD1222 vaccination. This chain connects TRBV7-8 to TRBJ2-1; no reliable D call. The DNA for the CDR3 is TGTGCCAGCAGCTTAGGGTCCTCAGCCCACAATGAGCAGTTCTTC. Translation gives CASSLGSSAHNEQFF. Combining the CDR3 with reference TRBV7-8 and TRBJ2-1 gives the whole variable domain GAGVSQSPRYKVAKRGQDVALRCDPISGHVSLFWYQQALGQGPEFLTYFQNEAQLDKSGLPSDRFFAERPEGSVSTLKIQRTQQEDSAVYLCASSLGSSAHNEQFFGPGTRLTVL.